A single sample is the source of the 22 T cell receptor beta chains below, sequenced in a study of control samples from healthy donors and cancer patients. TCRdb's table, derived via immunoSEQ multiplex PCR, lists solely in-frame clones and lacks some. The sample carries 65,000 to 85,000 clones, under 90% recorded once. Sample: PBMCs. The receptors stem from a woman aged 45-60 years with colorectal cancer.

The chain links TRBV27 to TRBJ2-1, with D tentatively TRBD1 or TRBD2 (5 bases each). Germline CDR1 reads MNHEY; CDR2 reads SMNVEV (reference sequence). Trimming left V 5 bases short and J 7 bases short, with 15 bases between. CDR3 length equals 14 residues. CDR3 DNA sequence: TGTGCCAGCAGTCCTAGCTGGGGCGGGAATGAGCAGTTCTTC. This gives the protein CASSPSWGGNEQFF.

The genes are TRBV10-3 and TRBJ1-3; D possibly corresponds to TRBD1 (6 bases). Germline V gives CDR1 ENHRY, CDR2 SYGVKD. Trimming left V 6 bases short and J 0 bases short, with 15 bases between. The CDR3 covers 16 residues. The CDR3: CAIRRGTEASGNTIYF. The CDR3 bases are TGTGCCATCAGGAGGGGGACGGAAGCCTCTGGAAACACCATATATTTT.

The CDR3 DNA is TGTGCCTGGAGTCAGGGAGACTATGGCTACACCTTC. Translation gives CAWSQGDYGYTF. The chain uses TRBV30 and TRBJ1-2, with D maybe TRBD1 (5 bases). The CDR3 contains 12 residues. From germline, CDR1 is GTSNPN and CDR2 SVGIG (reference sequence). With 2 bases removed from V and 3 bases from J, the gap between germline ends came to 7 bases.

The chain uses TRBV30 and TRBJ1-1; no clear D. From germline, CDR1 is GTSNPN and CDR2 SVGIG (reference sequence). The CDR3 covers 13 residues. Trimming left V 3 bases short and J 1 base short, with 9 bases between. CDR3 DNA: TGTGCCTGGAGGTTCTCAGGGAACACTGAAGCTTTCTTT. It specifies CAWRFSGNTEAFF.

In the case of this clone: In the same sample, other DNA sequences code for this CDR3. The chain recombines TRBV3-1 (or the pseudogene TRBV3-2) with TRBJ2-1, with TRBD2 matching 8 bases. V lost 1 base and J lost 4; bases outside the gene matches: 3. Germline V lookup: CDR1 LGHDT, CDR2 YNNKEL (reference sequence). This CDR3 is 15 amino acids long. Here the CDR3 reads CASSQGGGPYNEQFF. The CDR3 coding sequence is TGTGCCAGCAGCCAAGGCGGGGGGCCTTACAATGAGCAGTTCTTC.

The chain links TRBV28 to TRBJ1-4, with D uncertain. The V and J ends lost 6 bases and 7 bases respectively, with 21 bases between them. Germline V gene data show CDR1 as MDHEN and CDR2 as SYDVKM. The CDR3 extends over 16 amino acids. The DNA of the CDR3 is TGTGCCAGCAGCCCTCAGGTGGCGGGGATAAGTGAAAAACTGTTTTTT. Protein sequence: CASSPQVAGISEKLFF.

The chain joins TRBV9 to TRBJ2-3; perhaps TRBD1 as D (6 bases). V was trimmed by 0 bases and J by 6 bases, leaving 11 bases between them. In germline, CDR1 is SGDLS, CDR2 YYNGEE. This CDR3 is built from 14 residues. The CDR3 DNA reads TGTGCCAGCAGCGTAGGGTTAAGGGGGGATACGCAGTATTTT. Translating gives CASSVGLRGDTQYF. Based on the CDR3 plus reference TRBV9 and TRBJ2-3, the full variable domain is DSGVTQTPKHLITATGQRVTLRCSPRSGDLSVYWYQQSLDQGLQFLIQYYNGEERAKGNILERFSAQQFPDLHSELNLSSLELGDSALYFCASSVGLRGDTQYFGPGTRLTVL.

V usage is TRBV13 and J usage is TRBJ2-5; D is unclear. The germline gives CDR1 PRHDT, CDR2 FYEKMQ (reference sequence). Trimming stripped 5 bases from V and 4 bases from J, with 14 bases between. The CDR3 has 14 residues. CDR3 sequence (DNA): TGTGCCAGCAGCCCATCCTCTAGTGGAGAGACCCAGTACTTC. Translated: CASSPSSSGETQYF.

The chain carries TRBV28 and TRBJ2-7, with no clear D. Germline lookup yields CDR1 MDHEN and CDR2 SYDVKM. This CDR3 contains 14 residues. V was cut by 6 bases and J by 3 bases, with 15 bases left in between. This CDR3 is CASSPDKAFYEQYV. The CDR3 DNA follows: TGTGCCAGCAGCCCCGACAAGGCCTTCTACGAGCAGTACGTC.

The CDR3 DNA reads as TGTGCCAGCAGCTTATATACTAGCGGGGTCACAGATACGCAGTATTTT. This sequence encodes CASSLYTSGVTDTQYF. The chain links TRBV7-2 to TRBJ2-3, with 10 bases matching TRBD2. The junction had 4 bases not matched to a gene; V was cut back by 2 bases and J by 2 bases. Germline CDR1 and CDR2: SGHTA and FQGNSA. The CDR3 spans 16 residues.

This clone was observed a single time. This rearrangement joins TRBV6-5 to TRBJ2-1, with D hard to call. Trimming cost V 6 bases and J 15 bases, with 18 bases left between them. Germline V gene data show CDR1 as MNHEY and CDR2 as SVGAGI. The CDR3 consists of 12 residues. CDR3 residues: CASRQLPGRPFF. CDR3 DNA: TGTGCCAGCAGACAGCTCCCCGGTAGGCCGTTCTTC.

This clone was detected only once. The rearrangement joins TRBV28 to TRBJ1-1; D is ambiguous. V lost 5 bases to trimming and J lost 10 bases, with 17 bases between them. The CDR3 length is 13 residues. Germline CDR1 and CDR2: MDHEN and SYDVKM. The CDR3 nucleotides read TGTGCCAGCAGTACCCCGGTTAGGCCGGTAGCTTTCTTT. As protein: CASSTPVRPVAFF.

The V and J genes are TRBV7-2 and TRBJ1-6; 7 bases align to TRBD1. V was clipped by 5 bases and J by 8 bases; unmatched bases: 6. The CDR3 runs 14 residues. Germline CDR1 reads SGHTA; CDR2 reads FQGNSA. CDR3 in amino acids: CASSRGQTYSPLHF. CDR3 DNA: TGTGCCAGCAGCCGGGGACAGACGTATTCACCCCTCCACTTT.

A single count supports this clone. This sequence joins TRBV6-4 and TRBJ1-2; 10 positions agree with TRBD1. This CDR3 region has 13 residues. CDR1 is MRHNA and CDR2 is SNTAGT in the germline V gene. V lost 4 bases, J lost 8 bases, and 4 bases stayed unmatched. The DNA for the CDR3 is TGTGCCAGCAGTGCTGACAGGGGGCAAGGCTACACCTTC. Protein: CASSADRGQGYTF.

This rearrangement joins TRBV7-3 to TRBJ2-2, with a possible D match to TRBD1 (6 bases). The germline V and J ends were trimmed by 5 bases and 1 base, with 14 bases remaining between them. CDR1 SGHTA and CDR2 FQGTGA come from the germline V gene. The CDR3 runs 16 residues. The CDR3 sequence: CASSPADSRNTGELFF. The CDR3 bases are TGTGCCAGCAGCCCCGCGGACAGTCGGAACACCGGGGAGCTGTTTTTT. Complete variable domain (other parts from reference TRBV7-3 and TRBJ2-2): GAGVSQTPSNKVTEKGKYVELRCDPISGHTALYWYRQSLGQGPEFLIYFQGTGAADDSGLPNDRFFAVRPEGSVSTLKIQRTERGDSAVYLCASSPADSRNTGELFFGEGSRLTVL.

This chain links TRBV19 with TRBJ1-6; D gene unclear. Germline V gene sequence: CDR1 LNHDA, CDR2 SQIVND (reference sequence). The CDR3 is 17 residues long. The ends were cut back, 7 bases at V and 0 bases at J, with 16 bases in the middle. CDR3 sequence (DNA): TGTGCCAGTAAGCGCGGGATCCAGAGCTCCTATAATTCACCCCTCCACTTT. Translating gives CASKRGIQSSYNSPLHF.

The rearrangement joins TRBV6-5 to TRBJ2-2, with TRBD2 as a possible D gene (5 bases). CDR1 and CDR2 from the germline V gene are MNHEY and SVGAGI. The CDR3 consists of 14 residues. Deletions cut 8 bases from V and 6 bases from J, with 16 bases between. The CDR3 DNA follows: TGTGCCAGCGACCGGGATTACGAATCCGGGGAGCTGTTTTTT. As protein: CASDRDYESGELFF.

CDR3 coding DNA: TGTGCCAGCAGCTTAACAGCGTACAATGAGCAGTTCTTC. Translated, it gives CASSLTAYNEQFF. The chain carries TRBV7-9 and TRBJ2-1; the D is unclear. The CDR3 is made up of 13 amino acids. Trimming left V 2 bases short and J 4 bases short, with 6 bases between. CDR1 and CDR2 from the germline V gene are SEHNR and FQNEAQ (reference sequence).

The chain couples TRBV30 to TRBJ1-5; perhaps TRBD1 as D (6 bases). Trimming removed 1 base at V and 9 bases at J, with 10 bases between. This CDR3 contains 12 residues. Per germline, CDR1 GTSNPN and CDR2 SVGIG (reference sequence). The CDR3 bases are TGTGCCTGGAGTGAACAGGGAGGGCCCCAGCATTTT. Translating gives CAWSEQGGPQHF.

The chain combines TRBV11-3 with TRBJ2-3; 12 nucleotides align to TRBD2. CDR3 size: 21 residues. Germline V lookup: CDR1 SGHNT, CDR2 YENEEA. Germline trimming cut 0 bases from V and 2 bases from J; bases unmatched to any gene: 15. CDR3 DNA: TGTGCCAGCAGCTTAGAGAGCGAACTAGCGGGGGGTCACCACCTCACAGATACGCAGTATTTT. Protein product: CASSLESELAGGHHLTDTQYF. Filled out from reference TRBV11-3 and TRBJ2-3, the complete variable domain reads EAGVVQSPRYKIIEKKQPVAFWCNPISGHNTLYWYLQNLGQGPELLIRYENEEAVDDSQLPKDRFSAERLKGVDSTLKIQPAELGDSAVYLCASSLESELAGGHHLTDTQYFGPGTRLTVL.

This clone was counted a single time. The V and J genes are TRBV7-2 and TRBJ2-5, with 12 bases identical to TRBD2. The CDR3 length is 17 residues. CDR1 SGHTA and CDR2 FQGNSA come from the germline V gene. V shed 4 bases and J 4 bases; nucleotides not matched to a gene: 10. CDR3 nucleotide sequence: TGTGCCAGCAGCTCAGGATTACTAGCGGGGGGTGTAGAGACCCAGTACTTC. It is translated as CASSSGLLAGGVETQYF.

This chain links TRBV6-2 or TRBV6-3 with TRBJ2-7, with D unclear. Per germline, CDR1 MNHEY and CDR2 SVGEGT. This CDR3 contains 15 residues. V shed 4 bases and J shed 4 bases, with 17 bases lying between them. CDR3 bases: TGTGCCAGCAGTTCCATGGCCCCTGGAGCTTACGAGCAGTACGTC. Its protein product is CASSSMAPGAYEQYV.